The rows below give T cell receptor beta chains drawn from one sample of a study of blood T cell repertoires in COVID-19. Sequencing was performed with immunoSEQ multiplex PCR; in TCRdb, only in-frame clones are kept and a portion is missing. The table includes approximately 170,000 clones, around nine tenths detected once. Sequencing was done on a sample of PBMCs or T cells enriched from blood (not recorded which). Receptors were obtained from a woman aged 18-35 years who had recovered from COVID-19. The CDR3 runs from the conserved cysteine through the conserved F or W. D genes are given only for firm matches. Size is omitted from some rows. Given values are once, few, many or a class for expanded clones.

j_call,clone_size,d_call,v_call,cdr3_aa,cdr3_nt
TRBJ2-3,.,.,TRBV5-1,CASSLMVRDTQYF,TGCGCCAGCAGCTTGATGGTGAGAGATACGCAGTATTTT
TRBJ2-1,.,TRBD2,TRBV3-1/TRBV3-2,CASSPLAGGYNEQFF,TGTGCCAGCAGCCCCCTAGCGGGAGGTTACAATGAGCAGTTCTTC
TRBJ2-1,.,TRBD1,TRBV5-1,CASSWDSNEQFF,TGCGCCAGCAGCTGGGACAGCAATGAGCAGTTCTTC
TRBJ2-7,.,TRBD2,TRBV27,CASSLGGSSYEQYF,TGTGCCAGCAGTTTGGGGGGGAGCTCCTACGAGCAGTACTTC
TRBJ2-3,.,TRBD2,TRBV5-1,CASSLAGGSSDTQYF,TGCGCCAGCAGCTTAGCGGGAGGGTCTAGTGATACGCAGTATTTT
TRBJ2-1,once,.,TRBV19,CASSLAGGSHNEQFF,TGTGCCAGTAGCTTGGCGGGCGGGTCCCACAATGAGCAGTTCTTC
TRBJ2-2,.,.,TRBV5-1,CASSLTGEDTGELFF,TGCGCCAGCAGCTTGACCGGGGAAGACACCGGGGAGCTGTTTTTT
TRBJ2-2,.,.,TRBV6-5,CASSYSGRGTGELFF,TGTGCCAGCAGTTACTCGGGCAGGGGAACCGGGGAGCTGTTTTTT
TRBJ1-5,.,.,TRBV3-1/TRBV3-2,CASSQDLGRSQPQHF,TGTGCCAGCAGCCAAGATCTGGGTCGGAGCCAGCCCCAGCATTTT
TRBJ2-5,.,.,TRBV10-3,CAISDGTSAGETQYF,TGTGCCATCAGTGACGGGACCTCGGCGGGGGAGACCCAGTACTTC
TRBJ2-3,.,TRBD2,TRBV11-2,CASSSGLGDTQYF,TGTGCCAGCAGCTCCGGACTAGGAGATACGCAGTATTTT
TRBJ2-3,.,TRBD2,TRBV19,CASKETWLAGGTDTQYF,TGTGCCAGTAAGGAAACTTGGCTAGCGGGTGGCACAGATACGCAGTATTTT
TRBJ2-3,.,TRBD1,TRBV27,CARIPGQGAPYKGLPTDTQYF,TGTGCCCGGATCCCGGGACAGGGGGCGCCTTATAAAGGACTTCCCACAGATACGCAGTATTTT
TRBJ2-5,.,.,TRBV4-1,CASSQLFGPERETQYF,TGCGCCAGCAGCCAACTGTTCGGACCCGAGCGGGAGACCCAGTACTTC
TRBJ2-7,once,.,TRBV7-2,CASSSLHSSYEQYF,TGTGCCAGCAGCTCTCTCCACAGCTCCTACGAGCAGTACTTC
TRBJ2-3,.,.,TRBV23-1,CASSQHPLRTQGTDTQYF,TGCGCCAGCAGTCAACACCCTTTAAGGACTCAAGGCACAGATACGCAGTATTTT
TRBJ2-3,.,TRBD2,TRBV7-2,CASSSAGGDTQYF,TGTGCCAGCAGCTCAGCGGGAGGTGATACGCAGTATTTT
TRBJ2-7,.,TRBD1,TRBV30,CAWSFTGAAREGYF,TGTGCCTGGAGCTTCACAGGGGCTGCGAGAGAGGGGTACTTC
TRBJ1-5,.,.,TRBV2,CASSEGLSNNQPQHF,TGTGCCAGCAGTGAAGGGCTTTCGAACAATCAGCCCCAGCATTTT
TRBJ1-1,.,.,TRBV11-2,CASSLARANTEAFF,TGTGCCAGCAGCTTAGCCAGGGCGAACACTGAAGCTTTCTTT
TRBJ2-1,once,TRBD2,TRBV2,CASSEWRECYNEQFF,TGTGCCAGCAGTGAGTGGCGGGAGTGCTACAATGAGCAGTTCTTC
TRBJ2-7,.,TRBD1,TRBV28,CASSRTGNFDYEQYF,TGTGCCAGCAGTCGGACAGGGAACTTTGACTACGAGCAGTACTTC
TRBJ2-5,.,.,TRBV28,CASSPLRDHQETQYF,TGTGCCAGCAGTCCCTTGCGGGACCACCAAGAGACCCAGTACTTC
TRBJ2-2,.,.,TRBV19,CASRAPVRDTGELFF,TGTGCCAGTAGAGCCCCGGTCAGGGATACCGGGGAGCTGTTTTTT
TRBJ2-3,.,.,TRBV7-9,CASSYRDDTQYF,TGTGCCAGCAGCTACAGGGATGATACGCAGTATTTT
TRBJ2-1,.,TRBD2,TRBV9,CASNRLAGTYNEQFF,TGTGCCAGCAACCGCCTAGCGGGGACCTACAATGAGCAGTTCTTC
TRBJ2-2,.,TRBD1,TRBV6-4,CASSDDRVLGTGELFF,TGTGCCAGCAGTGACGACAGGGTTCTGGGCACCGGGGAGCTGTTTTTT
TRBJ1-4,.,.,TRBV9,CASSGPLGALGEKLFF,TGTGCCAGCAGCGGGCCCCTGGGGGCTCTGGGTGAAAAACTGTTTTTT
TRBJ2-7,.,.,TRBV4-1,CASSQRTAYEQYF,TGCGCCAGCAGCCAAAGGACAGCCTACGAGCAGTACTTC
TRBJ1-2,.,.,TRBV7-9,CASSLDLLGGGYTF,TGTGCCAGCAGCTTAGACTTATTAGGGGGTGGCTACACCTTC
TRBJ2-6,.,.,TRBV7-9,CASSSYPRGTGANVLTF,TGTGCCAGCAGCTCCTACCCTCGGGGGACCGGGGCCAACGTCCTGACTTTC
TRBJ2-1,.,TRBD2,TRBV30,CASSGSWDEQFF,TGTGCCTCTAGCGGGAGTTGGGATGAGCAGTTCTTC
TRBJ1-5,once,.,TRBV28,CASSLSKGSYSNQPQHF,TGTGCCAGCAGTTTAAGTAAGGGGTCCTATAGCAATCAGCCCCAGCATTTT
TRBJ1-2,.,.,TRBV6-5,CASRTGFGYTF,TGTGCCAGCAGGACAGGTTTTGGCTACACCTTC
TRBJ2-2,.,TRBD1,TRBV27,CASSLTPGGSTGELFF,TGTGCCAGCAGTTTAACGCCAGGGGGAAGCACCGGGGAGCTGTTTTTT
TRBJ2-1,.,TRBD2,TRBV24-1,CATRLRGLAGGGRNEQFF,TGTGCCACCAGACTAAGGGGACTAGCGGGAGGTGGGAGGAATGAGCAGTTCTTC
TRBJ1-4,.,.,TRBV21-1,CASIRNRDKGREKLFF,TGTGCCAGCATCCGAAACCGGGACAAAGGTCGTGAAAAACTGTTTTTT
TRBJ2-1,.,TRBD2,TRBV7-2,CASTPWGTSGKYNEQFF,TGTGCCAGCACCCCCTGGGGGACTAGCGGAAAATACAATGAGCAGTTCTTC
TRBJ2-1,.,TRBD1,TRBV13,CASSLEGGGGEQFF,TGTGCCAGCAGCTTAGAAGGGGGCGGAGGTGAGCAGTTCTTC
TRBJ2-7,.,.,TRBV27,CASSLESSPSYEQYF,TGTGCCAGCAGTTTAGAATCTAGCCCGTCCTACGAGCAGTACTTC
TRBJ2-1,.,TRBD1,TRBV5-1,CASSSGTGNNEQFF,TGCGCCAGCAGCTCCGGGACAGGGAACAATGAGCAGTTCTTC